This TCR beta chain is from a study of blood T cell repertoires in COVID-19 (dated by TCRdb to about 2020). Context from the whole study: Samples from collaborators originated in the United States, Italy and Spain and spanned both the acute and convalescent phases of COVID-19. Where available, HLA class I and class II types were taken from metadata supplied by the sample provider and were not determined by assay-based typing. The sample metadata nearly always contained a de-identified subject ID, COVID-19 status, age in years and sex. Samples were obtained from the ongoing ImmuneRACE study (first 160 participants) and from roughly 1,300 subjects provided by 6 global collaborators. The prospective study material was composed of cDNA or gDNA derived from T cells, B-cell-depleted T cells, or PBMCs. The repertoires were released in a freely available public database intended as a resource for research on the immune response to SARS-CoV-2. Deeply sampled blood TCRbeta repertoires from subjects exposed to, actively infected with, or recovered from COVID-19 were included in the dataset.

Comment on this clone: The antigen it binds to is not known. Base qualities are not at hand, and no much larger clone is one base apart.

The germline V gene specifies MNHEY as CDR1 and SVGEGT as CDR2. The CDR3 covers 17 residues, taking in both the cysteine and the phenylalanine. The CDR3 DNA has 51 bases and is translated from base 1. V and J are trimmed by 5 bases and 4 bases, and the gene matches miss 13 bases of the junction. Collaborating institutions collected whole blood in K2EDTA tubes following their own protocols. For TCRbeta analysis, collaborators shipped samples as frozen whole blood, isolated PBMCs, or DNA extracted from either of those sample types. The immunoSEQ Assay, a bias-controlled multiplex PCR, was used to amplify TCRbeta CDR3 regions from genomic DNA. In the original analysis: The number of nucleated cells in each sample was estimated by amplification of reference gene primers within the assay. Sequence reads were collapsed and filtered to measure the absolute abundance of every unique TCRbeta CDR3 rearrangement. For each sample, productive Simpson clonality was calculated by taking the square root of Simpson's diversity index across productive rearrangements. The clones in this table, taken by TCRdb from immuneACCESS, are in-frame only. Not every clone is retained; where verified, under half of the shortfall comes from an unresolved V gene, and the cause of the rest is unknown. V, J and clone size reflect that table, while D and trimming were determined from the DNA. The sample has under 200,000 clones on record, roughly four fifths of them singletons. Approximately 1.5% of the sample is held by the ten biggest clonotypes.

Findings and caveats that apply to the study as a whole: The amount of clinical and demographic metadata varied by source and participant and was provided uncurated.

Sequencing used peripheral blood. Rearrangement joined TRBV6-2 or TRBV6-3 to TRBJ2-7, with 11 bases matching TRBD1. The TCR sequence derives from a human donor in a cohort sampled during active COVID-19. The sequenced DNA is TGTGCCAGCAGTAGAAGGACAGGGGGCCGCACAGATTACGAGCAGTACTTC. This yields the protein CASSRRTGGRTDYEQYF.